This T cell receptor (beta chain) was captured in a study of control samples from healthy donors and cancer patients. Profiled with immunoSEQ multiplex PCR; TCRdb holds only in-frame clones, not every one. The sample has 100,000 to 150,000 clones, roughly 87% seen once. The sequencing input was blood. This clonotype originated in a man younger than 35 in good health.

CDR3 bases: TGTGCCAGCAGCGCAAGGACAGGGGACGGCTACACCTTC. Residues: CASSARTGDGYTF. This rearrangement joins TRBV9 to TRBJ1-2; 9 nucleotides align to TRBD1. Germline CDR1 and CDR2: SGDLS and YYNGEE. CDR3 size: 13 residues. With V trimmed by 3 bases and J by 8 bases, 5 bases remained unmatched.